The present T cell receptor (beta chain) was sequenced within a study of blood T cell repertoires in COVID-19. In the original analysis: Quantification of nucleated cells was approximated via reference gene primer amplification. Here immunoSEQ multiplex PCR was the method, and the copy in TCRdb shows in-frame clones only, minus some. The D gene and trimming were derived from the DNA, and the V and J assignments and clone size from that table. Found here are about 250,000 clones, 84% of them singletons; the top ten hold 4% to 4.5%. Between the trimmed V and J ends, which lost 2 bases and 0 bases, there was a span of 8 bases. The CDR3 is 15 amino acids. Germline CDR1 reads SGHTA; CDR2 reads FQGNSA.

The receptor comes from a man aged 45-65 years with acute or convalescent COVID-19. The chain combines TRBV7-2 with TRBJ1-3, with TRBD1 as a possible D gene (5 bases). The sequenced sample consisted of peripheral blood. In DNA, the CDR3 is TGTGCCAGCAGCTTATCCGGGGGCTCTGGAAACACCATATATTTT. Translation: CASSLSGGSGNTIYF.